Below, 25 T cell receptor beta chains from the same sample are listed, as sequenced in a study of blood T cells in healthy people across ages. Using a J-beta primer mix together with a sample-barcoded 5' primer, a second PCR was run for roughly 6 to 12 cycles. TCRdb itself ran the 5' RACE reads through MiXCR, one entry per CDR3 protein. The sample has 550,000 to 800,000 distinct CDR3 sequences; 21% are singletons. Sequencing was carried out using blood. Receptors were obtained from a man aged 65-85 years in good health.

V usage is TRBV18 and J usage is TRBJ2-5; 11 bases fit TRBD2. The CDR3 runs 16 residues. Germline values: CDR1 KGHSH, CDR2 LQKENI. V dropped 4 bases and J dropped 1; count of bases not matched to a gene: 5. The DNA for the CDR3 is TGTGCCAGCTCACGGCGTGGGACTAGCGGCCAAGAGACCCAGTACTTC. Protein sequence: CASSRRGTSGQETQYF.

This chain uses TRBV7-9 with TRBJ2-1; D assignment may be TRBD1 or TRBD2 (5 bases each). Germline CDR1 SEHNR, CDR2 FQNEAQ (reference sequence). V was pared by 0 bases and J by 4 bases, with 19 bases between. The CDR3 has 18 residues. CDR3 protein: CASSLAGRGVVLYNEQFF. In DNA form, the CDR3 reads TGTGCCAGCAGCTTAGCGGGGAGAGGGGTTGTCCTATACAATGAGCAGTTCTTC.

This clonotype has only one observation. V usage is TRBV11-2 and J usage is TRBJ1-4; D ambiguous. V dropped 7 bases and J dropped 0 bases, with 12 bases sitting between them. CDR1 is SGHAT and CDR2 is FQNNGV in the germline V gene. The CDR3 loop spans 15 amino acids. This CDR3 reads CASMLGPATNEKLFF. CDR3 nucleotide sequence: TGTGCCAGCATGCTCGGGCCCGCAACTAATGAAAAACTGTTTTTT.

This clonotype occurred many times. V usage is TRBV7-2 and J usage is TRBJ1-1; no definite D call. Germline assignment: CDR1 SGHTA and CDR2 FQGNSA. V lost 3 bases and J lost 4, with 9 bases in between. The CDR3 is 13 amino acids. This CDR3 is CASSLRWSTEAFF. CDR3 nucleotides: TGTGCCAGCAGCTTGAGGTGGAGCACTGAAGCTTTCTTT.

The rearrangement links TRBV6-2 or TRBV6-3 to TRBJ2-1; D is undetermined. Between the trimmed V and J ends, which lost 5 bases and 3 bases, there was a span of 5 bases. Germline values: CDR1 MNHEY, CDR2 SVGEGT. The CDR3 consists of 12 residues. This CDR3 reads CASSPFYNEQFF. CDR3 in DNA: TGTGCCAGCAGTCCGTTCTACAATGAGCAGTTCTTC.

This clonotype was counted ten times or more. The V call is TRBV5-1, the J call TRBJ2-5, with D possibly TRBD1 on 6 matching bases. The CDR3 spans 14 residues. The ends were cut back, 2 bases at V and 3 bases at J, with 11 bases in the middle. CDR1 is SGHRS and CDR2 is YFSETQ in the germline V gene. The CDR3 loop reads CASSFFTGKETQYF. The CDR3 DNA follows: TGCGCCAGCAGCTTCTTTACAGGGAAAGAGACCCAGTACTTC.

For this clonotype: Without the conserved terminal phenylalanine or tryptophan, this CDR3 likely stems from a read error. The chain is built from TRBV7-9 and TRBJ2-7; 8 nucleotides line up with TRBD2. The CDR3 covers 14 residues. The trim removed 8 bases at V and 0 bases at J, leaving 6 bases unmatched. Germline V gene sequence: CDR1 SEHNR, CDR2 FQNEAQ (reference sequence). The DNA of the CDR3 is TGTGCCAGCCGACCGAGCGGGAGCTCCTACGAGCAGTACCTC. Amino acid sequence: CASRPSGSSYEQYL.

In its sample, this clonotype was seen a few times. The V gene is TRBV7-2, the J gene TRBJ2-3; 7 bases fit TRBD1. CDR1 and CDR2 from the germline V gene are SGHTA and FQGNSA. The CDR3 length is 14 residues. V shed 5 bases, J shed 2 bases, and the junction held 4 bases outside the gene matches. The CDR3 region has the DNA TGTGCCAGCAGCCAGGGACAGTTCACAGATACGCAGTATTTT. Translated, it gives CASSQGQFTDTQYF.

The V and J genes are TRBV4-2 and TRBJ1-3, with D maybe TRBD1 (5 bases). This CDR3 has 15 residues. Germline loops: CDR1 LGHNA, CDR2 YNFKEQ. Trimming left V 5 bases short and J 0 bases short, with 11 bases between. This CDR3 is CASSGRQSSGNTIYF. The CDR3 DNA follows: TGTGCCAGCAGCGGAAGACAGAGCTCTGGAAACACCATATATTTT.

This clonotype appeared a few times. The J gene is TRBJ2-5, the V gene TRBV7-3; 7 nucleotides match TRBD2. The germline V gene has CDR1 SGHTA and CDR2 FQGTGA. The CDR3 spans 15 residues. The ends lost 1 base at V and 5 bases at J; junction bases unmatched: 7. The CDR3 region is CASSLSAGRHETQYF. The CDR3 DNA follows: TGTGCCAGCAGCTTAAGCGCCGGGAGGCACGAGACCCAGTACTTC.

DNA of the CDR3: TGCGCCAGCAGCCGTAGCGACTCCTACAATGAGCAGTTCTTC. Residues: CASSRSDSYNEQFF. The J gene is TRBJ2-1, the V gene TRBV5-1; maybe TRBD2 (5 bases). CDR1 and CDR2 (germline): SGHRS, YFSETQ. The length of the CDR3 is 14 residues. V lost 4 bases, J lost 0 bases, and 8 bases lay in between. The full variable domain, with the rest looked up from reference TRBV5-1 and TRBJ2-1, is KAGVTQTPRYLIKTRGQQVTLSCSPISGHRSVSWYQQTPGQGLQFLFEYFSETQRNKGNFPGRFSGRQFSNSRSEMNVSTLELGDSALYLCASSRSDSYNEQFFGPGTRLTVL.

This clonotype was seen ten or more times. The rearrangement uses TRBV10-3 and TRBJ1-1; tentative D call: TRBD1 (6 bases). The germline CDR1 and CDR2 sequences are ENHRY and SYGVKD. Trimming cost V 0 bases and J 7 bases, with 12 bases left between them. This CDR3 has 14 residues. The CDR3, as DNA: TGTGCCATCAGTGAGTCCGGGACAACCCATGAAGCTTTCTTT. Translated, it gives CAISESGTTHEAFF.

The chain recombines TRBV5-1 with TRBJ2-2; D not certain. CDR3 length equals 16 residues. The V gene's germline CDR1 is SGHRS and CDR2 YFSETQ. The germline V and J ends were trimmed by 2 bases and 3 bases, with 14 bases remaining between them. The CDR3 DNA sequence: TGCGCCAGCAGCTTCGGAGTAGGCGGTGACACCGGGGAGCTGTTTTTT. It specifies CASSFGVGGDTGELFF.

This clonotype has more than one count but fewer than ten. At one end the junction does not follow the germline gene, possibly because of a read error. In DNA form, the CDR3 reads TGTGCCAGCAGCCAAAGGGAGCGGACGACCCAAGAGACCCGGTACTTC. It translates to CASSQRERTTQETRYF. The V gene is TRBV3-1, the J gene TRBJ2-5; TRBD2 might be the D (5 bases). The CDR3 has 16 residues. CDR1 and CDR2 (germline): LGHDT, YNNKEL (reference sequence).

This clonotype was observed a few times. The rearrangement links TRBV2 to TRBJ2-5; D is perhaps TRBD2 (5 bases). Germline assignment: CDR1 SNHLY and CDR2 FYNNEI. Trimming took off 2 bases at V and 7 bases at J, with 17 bases between the two ends. The CDR3 has 15 amino acids. CDR3 DNA: TGTGCCAGCAGTGAATATGATGCCGGGATAGCGACCCAGTACTTC. As protein: CASSEYDAGIATQYF.

The chain combines TRBV7-9 with TRBJ1-4; tentatively, D is TRBD1 (6 bases). Germline V CDR1 and CDR2: SEHNR, FQNEAQ (reference sequence). Trimming shortened V by 3 bases and J by 8 bases, and 10 bases separated the two germline ends. The CDR3 has 13 residues. The CDR3 nucleotides are TGTGCCAGCAGCTTCGGGACACCCGAAAAACTGTTTTTT. Protein sequence: CASSFGTPEKLFF.

Regarding this clonotype: Possible read error: a much larger clone is one base away. The chain joins TRBV20-1 to TRBJ2-7; D may be TRBD1 (6 bases). Germline V gene sequence: CDR1 DFQATT, CDR2 SNEGSKA (reference sequence). CDR3 length: 12 residues. The ends were cut back, 4 bases at V and 0 bases at J, with 7 bases in the middle. CDR3 sequence: CSATGVSYEQYF. CDR3 nucleotides: TGCAGTGCTACAGGGGTCTCCTACGAGCAGTACTTC.

This clonotype was seen repeatedly, ten times or more. The chain links TRBV5-1 to TRBJ2-3; TRBD1 aligns across 7 bases. Germline V gene lookup returns CDR1 SGHRS and CDR2 YFSETQ. J lost 2 bases, V lost 2 bases, and 2 bases had no gene match. The CDR3 has 14 residues. As DNA, the CDR3 is TGCGCCAGCAGCTTTGGACAGGACACAGATACGCAGTATTTT. It is translated as CASSFGQDTDTQYF.

This clonotype was observed a few times. The gene calls are TRBV20-1 and TRBJ2-1; TRBD2 aligns across 13 bases. Germline loops: CDR1 DFQATT, CDR2 SNEGSKA (reference sequence). CDR3 length equals 16 residues. V lost 6 bases and J lost 2; bases outside the gene matches: 7. The CDR3 loop reads CSANPGTSGTYNEQFF. DNA for the CDR3: TGCAGTGCGAACCCTGGGACTAGCGGGACCTACAATGAGCAGTTCTTC.

This clonotype showed up just once. This chain connects TRBV9 to TRBJ1-4; D gene uncertain. Germline CDR1 reads SGDLS; CDR2 reads YYNGEE. V lost 4 bases, J lost 8 bases, and 21 bases lay in between. This CDR3 spans 16 amino acids. The CDR3 loop is CASSPRPRENREKLFF. CDR3 DNA: TGTGCCAGCAGCCCCCGGCCCCGGGAAAATCGAGAAAAACTGTTTTTT.

The rearrangement links TRBV28 to TRBJ2-5, with D possibly being TRBD1 or TRBD2 (7 bases each). The V end was cut by 4 bases, the J end by 3 bases, with 18 bases between. The CDR3 is made up of 16 amino acids. CDR1 and CDR2 from the germline V gene are MDHEN and SYDVKM. The CDR3 DNA follows: TGTGCCAGCAGTTCCCCCCCAGGGGGGGGCGAAGAGACCCAGTACTTC. Encoded protein: CASSSPPGGGEETQYF.

This clonotype has at least ten counts. The gene calls are TRBV6-5 and TRBJ2-7; no definite D call. Deletions cut 5 bases from V and 4 bases from J, with 12 bases between. This CDR3 is 13 amino acids long. CDR1 and CDR2 (germline): MNHEY, SVGAGI. CDR3 sequence: CASSPGLGYEQYF. In DNA, the CDR3 is TGTGCCAGCAGTCCCGGGTTAGGTTACGAGCAGTACTTC.

This clonotype was counted a few times. This chain links TRBV3-1 with TRBJ2-1; D is undetermined. CDR1 LGHDT and CDR2 YNNKEL come from the germline V gene (reference sequence). Trimming removed 2 bases from V and 9 bases from J, with 11 bases in between. The CDR3 is 13 residues long. The CDR3 loop reads CASSQFQDTEQFF. In DNA, the CDR3 is TGTGCCAGCAGCCAATTCCAGGATACTGAGCAGTTCTTC.

V gene TRBV3-1 combines with J gene TRBJ1-2; TRBD1 aligns across 8 bases. Germline CDR1 LGHDT, CDR2 YNNKEL (reference sequence). CDR3 length: 15 amino acids. V lost 2 bases, J lost 4 bases, and 6 bases stayed unmatched. CDR3 nucleotide sequence: TGTGCCAGCAGCCAATCCGGGACAGGCACCTATGGCTACACCTTC. Amino acids: CASSQSGTGTYGYTF.

V usage is TRBV3-1 and J usage is TRBJ1-6; no reliable D call. The CDR3 length is 16 residues. Germline V gives CDR1 LGHDT, CDR2 YNNKEL (reference sequence). Deletions cut 1 base from V and 3 bases from J, with 10 bases between. CDR3 nucleotide sequence: TGTGCCAGCAGCCAAGTGGGAGGGATCTATAATTCACCCCTCCACTTT. Protein sequence: CASSQVGGIYNSPLHF.